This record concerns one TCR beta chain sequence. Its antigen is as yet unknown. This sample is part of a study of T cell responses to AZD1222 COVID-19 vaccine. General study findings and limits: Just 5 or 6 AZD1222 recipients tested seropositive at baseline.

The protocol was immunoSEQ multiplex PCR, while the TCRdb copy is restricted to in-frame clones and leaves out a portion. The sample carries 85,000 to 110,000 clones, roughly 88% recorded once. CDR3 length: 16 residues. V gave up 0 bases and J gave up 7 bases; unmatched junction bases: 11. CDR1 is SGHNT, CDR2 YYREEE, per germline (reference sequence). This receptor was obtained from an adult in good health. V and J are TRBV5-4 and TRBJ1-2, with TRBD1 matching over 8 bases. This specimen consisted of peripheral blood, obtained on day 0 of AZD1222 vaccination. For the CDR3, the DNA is TGTGCCAGCAGCTTGGGCGCAGGGGGCGGTTGGGGTGGCTACACCTTC. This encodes CASSLGAGGGWGGYTF. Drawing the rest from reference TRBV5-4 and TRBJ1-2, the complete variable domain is ETGVTQSPTHLIKTRGQQVTLRCSSQSGHNTVSWYQQALGQGPQFIFQYYREEENGRGNFPPRFSGLQFPNYSSELNVNALELDDSALYLCASSLGAGGGWGGYTFGSGTRLTVV.